The next 28 T cell receptor beta chains were all read from a single sample in a study of T-cell reconstitution after alpha-beta-depleted transplantation in children. Unique molecular identifiers were incorporated when the TCRbeta library was constructed. TCRdb re-called the PCR reads through MiXCR, storing one row per CDR3 protein. Among roughly 790,000 distinct CDR3 sequences listed, 15% to 20% were seen once. This sample comprised PBMCs, mostly from graft donor cells, obtained 360 days after TCRalphabeta/CD19-depleted stem cell transplant. The receptors were gathered from a male patient aged 5 to 17 who had a stem cell transplant for acute lymphoblastic leukemia, so the T cells may come from the graft donor.

This clonotype was found a few times. An end of the junction differs from the germline gene, which may be a read error. The V gene is TRBV29-1, the J gene TRBJ2-7; 7 nucleotides line up with TRBD2. Germline lookup yields CDR1 SQVTM and CDR2 ANQGSEA. This CDR3 has 16 amino acids. The CDR3 nucleotides read TGCAGCGTTGAAGGTCCCTCTGGCGGGAGCGCCTATGAGCAGTACTTC. This gives the protein CSVEGPSGGSAYEQYF.

This clonotype was seen many times. This chain joins TRBV12-3 or TRBV12-4 and TRBJ1-2, with D perhaps TRBD1 (6 bases). This CDR3 is 13 amino acids long. V dropped 4 bases and J dropped 6 bases, with 12 bases sitting between them. CDR3: CASSSQGFHGYTF. The CDR3 DNA follows: TGTGCCAGCAGTTCCCAGGGGTTTCATGGCTACACCTTC.

The rearrangement joins TRBV18 to TRBJ2-7; possibly TRBD1 for D (5 bases). Germline CDR1 KGHSH, CDR2 LQKENI. Trimming took off 3 bases at V and 0 bases at J, with 12 bases between the two ends. CDR3 length: 15 amino acids. The DNA of the CDR3 is TGTGCCAGCTCACCGCTCCAGGGTGCCTCCTACGAGCAGTACTTC. This codes for CASSPLQGASYEQYF.

V and J are TRBV11-2 and TRBJ1-2; no definite D call. V lost 4 bases, J lost 7 bases, and 10 bases lay in between. The germline V gene has CDR1 SGHAT and CDR2 FQNNGV. This CDR3 region has 12 residues. This CDR3 reads CASSSGLGGYTF. The CDR3 DNA follows: TGTGCCAGCAGCTCCGGACTGGGTGGCTACACCTTC.

This clonotype was observed a handful of times. The chain joins TRBV5-1 to TRBJ1-1; D possibly corresponds to TRBD1 (5 bases). The length of the CDR3 is 15 residues. The V end lost 0 bases, the J end lost 5 bases, and 14 bases lay between the germline ends. Looked up from germline, CDR1 is SGHRS and CDR2 is YFSETQ. CDR3 sequence reads: CASSLDGRVGTEAFF. CDR3 nucleotide sequence: TGCGCCAGCAGCTTGGACGGCAGGGTAGGTACTGAAGCTTTCTTT.

This clonotype has more than one count but fewer than ten. The gene calls are TRBV15 and TRBJ2-3; the D gene is possibly TRBD2 (5 bases). Germline assignment: CDR1 LNHNV and CDR2 YYDKDF (reference sequence). The CDR3 contains 13 residues. The V gene lost 4 bases and the J gene lost 11 bases, with 16 bases spanning the gap. CDR3 protein: CATSTTPGRGQYF. CDR3 in DNA: TGTGCCACCAGCACCACCCCAGGACGGGGGCAGTATTTT. The variable domain in full, with the rest retrieved from reference TRBV15 and TRBJ2-3, is DAMVIQNPRYQVTQFGKPVTLSCSQTLNHNVMYWYQQKSSQAPKLLFHYYDKDFNNEADTPDNFQSRRPNTSFCFLDIRSPGLGDTAMYLCATSTTPGRGQYFGPGTRLTVL.

V is TRBV24-1 and J is TRBJ2-1; no firm D call. This CDR3 has 14 amino acids. Germline CDR1 reads KGHDR; CDR2 reads SFDVKD. Trimming removed 1 base at V and 8 bases at J, with 11 bases between. The CDR3 spells CATSDFSPGDEQFF. In DNA form, the CDR3 reads TGTGCCACCAGTGATTTTTCCCCGGGCGATGAGCAGTTCTTC.

This clonotype turned up a few times. V gene TRBV5-1 combines with J gene TRBJ2-1; the D gene is possibly TRBD2 (6 bases). Trimming took 0 bases from V and 6 from J, leaving 16 bases between them. The CDR3 is 16 residues long. Germline V gene sequence: CDR1 SGHRS, CDR2 YFSETQ. The CDR3 is CASSLGARLGSNEQFF. CDR3 coding DNA: TGCGCCAGCAGCTTGGGAGCCCGACTAGGTTCCAATGAGCAGTTCTTC.

In its sample, this clonotype was seen many times. The CDR3 coding sequence is TGCAGTGCTAGAGATCCCGCGGCGAACACCGGGGAGCTGTTTTTT. Its translation: CSARDPAANTGELFF. This chain connects TRBV20-1 to TRBJ2-2; D is ambiguous. This CDR3 spans 15 amino acids. Germline-derived CDR1 and CDR2 are DFQATT and SNEGSKA (reference sequence). Between the trimmed V and J ends, which lost 0 bases and 0 bases, there was a span of 8 bases.

The chain joins TRBV7-3 to TRBJ1-5, with 7 bases lining up with TRBD1. The CDR3 spans 15 residues. The germline V gene has CDR1 SGHTA and CDR2 FQGTGA. V shed 5 bases, J shed 1 base, and the junction held 5 bases outside the gene matches. CDR3 coding DNA: TGTGCCAGCAGCCAAAGGACAGGAAGCAATCAGCCCCAGCATTTT. It is translated as CASSQRTGSNQPQHF.

The chain uses TRBV5-1 and TRBJ2-1; D perhaps matches TRBD2 (5 bases). Trimming shortened V by 1 base and J by 2 bases, and 10 bases separated the two germline ends. Germline V gene data show CDR1 as SGHRS and CDR2 as YFSETQ. The CDR3 runs 15 residues. In DNA form, the CDR3 reads TGCGCCAGCAGCTTGCACGGGGAACCCTACAATGAGCAGTTCTTC. Encoded protein: CASSLHGEPYNEQFF.

This clonotype has ten or more counts. The V call is TRBV5-1, the J call TRBJ1-6, with 7 bases aligning to TRBD1. The CDR3 sequence is 15 residues long. The V gene's germline CDR1 is SGHRS and CDR2 YFSETQ. J was trimmed by 8 bases and V by 2 bases; bases with no gene match: 7. DNA of the CDR3: TGCGCCAGCAGCTTAAGGGGGCCTTACGATTCACCCCTCCACTTT. Its protein product is CASSLRGPYDSPLHF.

This clonotype was detected only a few times. CDR3 amino acids: CSVEGLAGHGVSYNEQFF. As DNA, the CDR3 is TGCAGCGTTGAGGGACTAGCGGGACATGGAGTGTCCTACAATGAGCAGTTCTTC. The rearrangement uses TRBV29-1 and TRBJ2-1; 13 bases match TRBD2. The junction had 9 bases not matched to a gene; V was cut back by 3 bases and J by 1 base. CDR1 SQVTM and CDR2 ANQGSEA come from the germline V gene. The CDR3 has 18 amino acids.

The V call is TRBV2, the J call TRBJ1-6; no reliable D call. The germline V gene encodes CDR1 SNHLY and CDR2 FYNNEI. The CDR3 contains 12 residues. The germline V and J ends were trimmed by 8 bases and 9 bases, with 11 bases remaining between them. The CDR3 region is CASGVGSSPLHF. The DNA of the CDR3 is TGTGCCAGCGGAGTTGGGAGTTCACCCCTCCACTTT.

A few counts support this clonotype. The chain recombines TRBV7-6 with TRBJ2-5; 8 bases map to TRBD1. The trim removed 5 bases at V and 4 bases at J, leaving 3 bases unmatched. Germline assignment: CDR1 SGHVS and CDR2 FNYEAQ. This CDR3 is 13 amino acids long. The CDR3 DNA reads as TGTGCCAGCAGCGGAGGACAGGGAGAGACCCAGTACTTC. The encoded protein is CASSGGQGETQYF.

V is TRBV6-1 and J is TRBJ2-1; 7 nucleotides align to TRBD1. CDR1 MNHNS and CDR2 SASEGT come from the germline V gene. J gave up 5 bases and V 5 bases, and 6 bases lay outside the gene matches. CDR3 length: 14 residues. CDR3 protein: CASSRQGRNNEQFF. CDR3 DNA sequence: TGTGCCAGCAGTAGACAGGGAAGGAACAATGAGCAGTTCTTC.

This clonotype was found many times. The V gene is TRBV28, the J gene TRBJ1-6; TRBD1 aligns across 10 bases. V shed 6 bases, J shed 7 bases, and the junction held 6 bases outside the gene matches. CDR3 length: 15 residues. Germline CDR1 and CDR2: MDHEN and SYDVKM. The CDR3 nucleotides are TGTGCCAGCAGATTCCCGGGACAGGGGAATTCACCCCTCCACTTT. This encodes CASRFPGQGNSPLHF.

This clonotype has a single count. The J gene is TRBJ1-4, the V gene TRBV5-1; TRBD1 might be the D (5 bases). The CDR3 runs to 19 residues. The ends were cut back, 0 bases at V and 0 bases at J, with 18 bases in the middle. CDR1 and CDR2 (germline): SGHRS, YFSETQ. The CDR3 region has the DNA TGCGCCAGCAGCTTGGATCCTTCCGGGACGGCTGCAACTAATGAAAAACTGTTTTTT. Translated: CASSLDPSGTAATNEKLFF.

In this sample, this clonotype turned up many times. The CDR3, as DNA: TGCGCCAGCAGTCCGACAGGGTTCCCCGCGAACACCGGGGAGCTGTTTTTT. It yields the protein CASSPTGFPANTGELFF. The chain has TRBV5-1 and TRBJ2-2, with 7 positions matching TRBD1. The junction had 10 bases not matched to a gene; V was cut back by 5 bases and J by 0 bases. In germline, CDR1 is SGHRS, CDR2 YFSETQ. There are 17 residues in the CDR3.

The gene calls are TRBV4-1 and TRBJ2-1; D remains unclear. The CDR3 runs 17 residues. Trimming took off 4 bases at V and 7 bases at J, with 23 bases between the two ends. Germline loops: CDR1 MGHRA, CDR2 YSYEKL. The CDR3 reads CASSPPPQDARRNEQFF. The CDR3, as DNA: TGCGCCAGCAGCCCTCCACCTCAGGACGCCCGTAGAAATGAGCAGTTCTTC.

This clonotype turned up a few times. This chain connects TRBV20-1 to TRBJ1-1, with D perhaps matching TRBD1 (5 bases). CDR3 length equals 15 residues. Germline V lookup: CDR1 DFQATT, CDR2 SNEGSKA (reference sequence). V was clipped by 4 bases and J by 8 bases, with 23 bases between them. DNA of the CDR3: TGCAGTGCTACAGCCGTGGGGACCCCCAAACTAGAAGCTTTCTTT. It is translated as CSATAVGTPKLEAFF.

V gene TRBV5-1 combines with J gene TRBJ2-1; TRBD1 matches 7 bases. The CDR3 consists of 15 residues. The V and J ends lost 0 bases and 6 bases, in that order; junction bases with no gene match: 6. The V gene's germline CDR1 is SGHRS and CDR2 YFSETQ. The CDR3 region has the DNA TGCGCCAGCAGCTTGGGGGACAGTCAGGGCAATGAGCAGTTCTTC. Translating gives CASSLGDSQGNEQFF.

V usage is TRBV11-1 and J usage is TRBJ2-1; D is possibly TRBD2 (5 bases). CDR3 length: 15 amino acids. V lost 5 bases and J lost 10, with 21 bases in between. CDR1 is SGHAT and CDR2 is FQDESV in the germline V gene (reference sequence). The CDR3 DNA reads as TGTGCCAGCAGCCACGGAAGGAGGCTCCGAAAGGAGCAGTTCTTC. Residues: CASSHGRRLRKEQFF.

This clonotype was seen a few times. The chain carries TRBV5-1 and TRBJ2-3; possible D gene TRBD1, 5 bases. V shed 6 bases and J shed 6 bases, with 17 bases lying between them. This CDR3 is 14 amino acids long. The germline V gene has CDR1 SGHRS and CDR2 YFSETQ. The CDR3, as DNA: TGCGCCAGCACCCGTAGCCAGGGCCGGGATACGCAGTATTTT. Amino acid sequence: CASTRSQGRDTQYF.

This chain joins TRBV12-3 or TRBV12-4 and TRBJ1-5, with 7 nucleotides matching TRBD1. The CDR3 sequence is 14 residues long. Germline trimming cut 6 bases from V and 10 bases from J; bases unmatched to any gene: 12. The CDR3 loop reads CASSIGGGAGPQHF. The CDR3, as DNA: TGTGCCAGCAGCATCGGAGGGGGCGCAGGTCCCCAGCATTTT.

This sequence joins TRBV12-3 or TRBV12-4 and TRBJ2-3; D remains unclear. Trimming took off 6 bases at V and 4 bases at J, with 8 bases between the two ends. The CDR3 runs to 12 residues. The CDR3 bases are TGTGCCAGCAGCCGTTATTCAGATACGCAGTATTTT. This sequence encodes CASSRYSDTQYF.

In its sample, this clonotype was seen a few times. The CDR3 sequence is CASSLDLNTDTQYF. DNA for the CDR3: TGCGCCAGCAGCCTAGACCTTAACACAGATACGCAGTATTTT. The chain combines TRBV5-1 with TRBJ2-3; D is unresolved. Germline V gene lookup returns CDR1 SGHRS and CDR2 YFSETQ. The CDR3 loop spans 14 amino acids. V lost 4 bases and J 2 bases, leaving 11 bases between the germline ends.

This clonotype came up a few times. This rearrangement joins TRBV29-1 to TRBJ2-1; 8 nucleotides line up with TRBD2. V lost 7 bases, J lost 2 bases, and 4 bases stayed unmatched. Germline V gene data show CDR1 as SQVTM and CDR2 as ANQGSEA. The CDR3 loop spans 13 amino acids. As DNA, the CDR3 is TGCAGCGCCCCTAGCGGGCCCTACAATGAGCAGTTCTTC. As protein: CSAPSGPYNEQFF.